This TCR beta chain was observed in a study of early T cells in non-severe SARS-CoV-2 infection. Study-level information: Chains from this unsorted whole-blood bulk RNA could not be paired.

The CDR3 sequence is 14 residues long. From germline, CDR1 is SNHLY and CDR2 FYNNEI. V dropped 7 bases and J dropped 0 bases, with 13 bases sitting between them. The study's findings and limits: Comparison of clonotypes with VDJdb favored anti-spike CD8 responses while missing private and CD4 specificities.

This clonotype was picked up many times. Its antigen is currently unknown. Individually, cDNA molecules had unique molecular identifiers attached to them. MiXCR, applied by TCRdb to the 5' RACE reads, yields one record per CDR3 protein. The table shows tens of thousands of distinct CDR3 sequences, with roughly an eighth occurring only once. The sequenced material came from whole blood. This sequence joins TRBV2 and TRBJ2-7, with a weak D call TRBD1 (5 bases). This TCR was sampled from an adult who was a healthcare worker with PCR-confirmed SARS-CoV-2 infection or an uninfected control (not recorded which). The CDR3 DNA is TGTGCCAGCAAATCGACAGAAGGCTCCTACGAGCAGTACTTC. It yields the protein CASKSTEGSYEQYF.